This T cell receptor beta chain came from a study of shared clonotypes between healthy human individuals. Data came from immunoSEQ multiplex PCR; TCRdb stores just in-frame clones and leaves some out. Of approximately 2,200,000 clones detected, 85% to 95% appear once; the ten largest clones hold roughly 1.7%. The CDR3 is made up of 15 amino acids. Trimming stripped 4 bases from V and 1 base from J, with 11 bases between. The germline V gene has CDR1 LGHNT and CDR2 FRNRAP. It was CD45RO-negative cells, positively selected for CCR7, that made up naive CD8 cells, with terminally differentiated effector memory CD45RA+ cells excluded.

V usage is TRBV12-5 and J usage is TRBJ2-1; D perhaps matches TRBD1 (6 bases). The TCR sequence derives from a man in his late teens or twenties in good health. Some clones in this sample may be carry-over from other donors' samples. Sequenced sample: naive CD8+ T cells from PBMCs. The DNA of the CDR3 is TGTGCTAGTGGTTCAGAGACAGGATCCTACAATGAGCAGTTCTTC. This translates into CASGSETGSYNEQFF.